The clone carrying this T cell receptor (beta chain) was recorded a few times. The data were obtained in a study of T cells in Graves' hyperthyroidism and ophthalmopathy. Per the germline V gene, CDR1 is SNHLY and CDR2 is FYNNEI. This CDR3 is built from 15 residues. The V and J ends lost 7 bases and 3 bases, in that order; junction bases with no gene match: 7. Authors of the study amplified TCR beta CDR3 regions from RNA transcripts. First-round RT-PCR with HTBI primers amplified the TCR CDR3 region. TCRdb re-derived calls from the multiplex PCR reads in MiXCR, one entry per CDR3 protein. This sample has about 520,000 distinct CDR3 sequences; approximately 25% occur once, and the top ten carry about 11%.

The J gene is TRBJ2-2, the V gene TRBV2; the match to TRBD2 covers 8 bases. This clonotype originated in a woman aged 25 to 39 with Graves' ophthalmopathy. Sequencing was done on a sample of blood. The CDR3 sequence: CASKEAGDYTGELFF. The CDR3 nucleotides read TGTGCCAGCAAGGAAGCGGGGGATTACACCGGGGAGCTGTTTTTT.